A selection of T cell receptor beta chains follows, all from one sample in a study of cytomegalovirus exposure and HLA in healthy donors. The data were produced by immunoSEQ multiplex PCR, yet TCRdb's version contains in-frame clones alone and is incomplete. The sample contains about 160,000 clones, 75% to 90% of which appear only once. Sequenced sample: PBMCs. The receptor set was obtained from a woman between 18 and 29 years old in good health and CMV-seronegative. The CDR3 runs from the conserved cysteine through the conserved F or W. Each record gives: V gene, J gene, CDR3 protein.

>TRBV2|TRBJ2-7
CASSEALLTGYRAYEQYF
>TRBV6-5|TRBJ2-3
CASSYQRGTDTQYF
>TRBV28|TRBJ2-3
CASRRASTDTQYF
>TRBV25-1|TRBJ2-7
CASSEPGQGMGEQYF
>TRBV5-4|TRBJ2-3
CASSLDYASSDTQYF
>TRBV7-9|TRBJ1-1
CASSPVGRNTEAFF
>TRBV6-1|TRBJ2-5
CASSFSDQETQYF
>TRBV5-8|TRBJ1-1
CASSLQGAEAFF
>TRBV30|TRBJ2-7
CAWSLQGEGYF
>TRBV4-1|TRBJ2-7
CASSQVPGTATYEQYF
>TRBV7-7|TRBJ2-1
CASSQYAPGTSGSKKQFF
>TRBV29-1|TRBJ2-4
CSVEGSGGNIQYF
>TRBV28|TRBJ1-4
CATSRGTAPNEKLFF
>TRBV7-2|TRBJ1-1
CASSLRQLNTEAFF
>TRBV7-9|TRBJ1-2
CASSLILTSKYGYTF
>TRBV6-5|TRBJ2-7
CASSYWGGEGEQYF
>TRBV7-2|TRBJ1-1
CASSPFRGTEAFF
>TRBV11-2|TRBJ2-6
CASGLSGGAIGANVLTF
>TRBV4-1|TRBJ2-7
CASSQGFKGRNSYEQYF
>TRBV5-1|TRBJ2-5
CASRKSGSLETQYF
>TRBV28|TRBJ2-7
CASRRTSGIDEQYF
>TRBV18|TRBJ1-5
CASSPAGRGQPQHF
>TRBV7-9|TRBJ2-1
CASSSRRTSGRGNEQFF
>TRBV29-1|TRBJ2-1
CSVAVRSNEQFF
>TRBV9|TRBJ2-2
CASSGLTRTNTGELFF
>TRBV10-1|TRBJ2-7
CASAGGEQYF
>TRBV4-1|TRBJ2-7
CASSSRQGDEQYF
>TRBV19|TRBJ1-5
CASRRSRDRLNQPQHF
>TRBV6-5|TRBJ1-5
CASSRGQSNQPQHF
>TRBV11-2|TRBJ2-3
CASSLDTSDNTDTQYF
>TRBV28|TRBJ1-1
CASSRGGENTEAFF
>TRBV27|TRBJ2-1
CASLPWGDPSYNEQFF
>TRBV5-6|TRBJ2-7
CASSLPGTETYEQYF
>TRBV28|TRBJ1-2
CASSSIYGYTF
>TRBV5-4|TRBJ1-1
CASSVGGRGTEAFF
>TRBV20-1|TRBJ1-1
CSARGPRGAFF
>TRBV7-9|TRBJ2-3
CASSPVVGAPTSTDTQYF
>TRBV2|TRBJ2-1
CASSVRVIYNEQFF
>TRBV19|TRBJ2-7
CASSSTSGGLYEQYF
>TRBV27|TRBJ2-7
CASSYGGQGIGEQYF
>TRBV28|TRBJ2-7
CASSHSYEQYF
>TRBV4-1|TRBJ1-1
CASSQDRGRGTEAFF
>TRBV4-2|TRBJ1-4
CASSQDGVLGGDEKLFF
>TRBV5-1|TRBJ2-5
CASSLSTAQETQYF
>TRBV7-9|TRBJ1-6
CASTNAGWNSPLHF
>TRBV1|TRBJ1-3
CTSSQVPPPTRGGNTIYF
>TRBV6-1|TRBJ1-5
CASSEALGQPQHF
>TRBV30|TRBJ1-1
CAWRETGGGVATEAFF
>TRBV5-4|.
CASSLTGGSSYEQYF
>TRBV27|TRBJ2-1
CASKQTGSNNEQFF
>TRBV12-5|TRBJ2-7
CASGLVLRDLDEQYF
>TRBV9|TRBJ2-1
CASSSGGLAGDNEQFF
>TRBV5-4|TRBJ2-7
CASRSGEGAYEQYF
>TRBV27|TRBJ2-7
CASSLSDRELYEQYF